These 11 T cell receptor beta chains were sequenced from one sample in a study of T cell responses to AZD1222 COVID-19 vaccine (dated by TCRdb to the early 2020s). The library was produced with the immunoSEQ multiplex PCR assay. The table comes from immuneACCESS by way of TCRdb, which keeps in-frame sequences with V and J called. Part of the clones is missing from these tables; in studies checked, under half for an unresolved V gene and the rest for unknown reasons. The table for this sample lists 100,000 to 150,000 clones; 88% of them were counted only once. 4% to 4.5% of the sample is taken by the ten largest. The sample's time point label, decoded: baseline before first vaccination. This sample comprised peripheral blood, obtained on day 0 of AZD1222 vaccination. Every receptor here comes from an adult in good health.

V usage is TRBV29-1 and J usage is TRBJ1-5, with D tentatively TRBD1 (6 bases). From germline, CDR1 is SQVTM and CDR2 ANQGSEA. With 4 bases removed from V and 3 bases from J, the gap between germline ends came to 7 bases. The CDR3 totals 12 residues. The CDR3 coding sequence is TGCAGCGTTGGGACAGTCAATCAGCCCCAGCATTTT. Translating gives CSVGTVNQPQHF.

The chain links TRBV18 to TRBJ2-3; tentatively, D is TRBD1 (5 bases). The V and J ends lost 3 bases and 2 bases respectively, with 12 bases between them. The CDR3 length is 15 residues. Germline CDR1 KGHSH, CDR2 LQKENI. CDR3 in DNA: TGTGCCAGCTCACCTTTGGACAAAACCACAGATACGCAGTATTTT. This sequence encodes CASSPLDKTTDTQYF. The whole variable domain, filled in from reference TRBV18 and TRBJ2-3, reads NAGVMQNPRHLVRRRGQEARLRCSPMKGHSHVYWYRQLPEEGLKFMVYLQKENIIDESGMPKERFSAEFPKEGPSILRIQQVVRGDSAAYFCASSPLDKTTDTQYFGPGTRLTVL.

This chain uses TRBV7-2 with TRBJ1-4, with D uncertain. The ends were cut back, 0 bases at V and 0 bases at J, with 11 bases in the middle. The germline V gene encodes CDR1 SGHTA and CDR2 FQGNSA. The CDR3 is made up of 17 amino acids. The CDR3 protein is CASSLAGYGPTNEKLFF. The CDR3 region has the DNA TGTGCCAGCAGCTTAGCGGGTTACGGTCCAACTAATGAAAAACTGTTTTTT.

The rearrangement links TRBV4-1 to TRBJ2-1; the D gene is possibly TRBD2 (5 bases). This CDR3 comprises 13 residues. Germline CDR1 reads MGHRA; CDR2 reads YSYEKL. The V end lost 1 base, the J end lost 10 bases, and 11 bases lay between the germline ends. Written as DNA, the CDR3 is TGCGCCAGCAGCCAAGGGGGAAGAGGGGAGCAGTTCTTC. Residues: CASSQGGRGEQFF.

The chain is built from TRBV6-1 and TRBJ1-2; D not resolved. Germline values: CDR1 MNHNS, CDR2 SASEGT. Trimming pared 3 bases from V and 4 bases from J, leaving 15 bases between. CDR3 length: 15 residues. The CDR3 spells CASSDPAGQIYGYTF. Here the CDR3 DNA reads TGTGCCAGCAGTGACCCCGCCGGGCAAATCTATGGCTACACCTTC.

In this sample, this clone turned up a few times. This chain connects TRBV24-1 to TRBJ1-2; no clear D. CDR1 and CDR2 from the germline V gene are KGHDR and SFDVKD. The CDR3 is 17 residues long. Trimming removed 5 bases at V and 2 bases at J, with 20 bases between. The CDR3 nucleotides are TGTGCCACCAGTGCCCCTAGGAGGACGGTATTAAACTATGGCTACACCTTC. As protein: CATSAPRRTVLNYGYTF.

As DNA, the CDR3 is TGTGCCAGCAGGGGACAGCTCACCGGGGAGCTGTTTTTT. This encodes CASRGQLTGELFF. The chain uses TRBV7-3 and TRBJ2-2; 7 bases fit TRBD1. The germline gives CDR1 SGHTA, CDR2 FQGTGA. J lost 4 bases, V lost 6 bases, and 2 bases had no gene match. There are 13 residues in the CDR3.

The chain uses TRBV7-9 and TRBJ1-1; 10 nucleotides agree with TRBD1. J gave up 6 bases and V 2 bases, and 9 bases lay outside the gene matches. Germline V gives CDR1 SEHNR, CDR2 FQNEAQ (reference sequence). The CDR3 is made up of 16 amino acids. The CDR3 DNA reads TGTGCCAGCAGCTTACTTACGAGGACAGGGGGACCTGAAGCTTTCTTT. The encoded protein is CASSLLTRTGGPEAFF.

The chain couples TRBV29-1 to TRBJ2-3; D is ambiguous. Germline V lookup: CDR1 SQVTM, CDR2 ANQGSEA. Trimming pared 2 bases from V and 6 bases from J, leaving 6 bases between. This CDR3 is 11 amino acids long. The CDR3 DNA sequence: TGCAGCGTTGAAATGCGGGATACGCAGTATTTT. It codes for CSVEMRDTQYF.

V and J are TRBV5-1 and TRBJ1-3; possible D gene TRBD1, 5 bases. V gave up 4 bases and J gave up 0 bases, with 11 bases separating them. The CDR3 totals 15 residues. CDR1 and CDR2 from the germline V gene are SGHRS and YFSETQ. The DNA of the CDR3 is TGCGCCAGCAGCCCAAGACAGAGCTCTGGAAACACCATATATTTT. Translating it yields CASSPRQSSGNTIYF. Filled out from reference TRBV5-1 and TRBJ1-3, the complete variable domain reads KAGVTQTPRYLIKTRGQQVTLSCSPISGHRSVSWYQQTPGQGLQFLFEYFSETQRNKGNFPGRFSGRQFSNSRSEMNVSTLELGDSALYLCASSPRQSSGNTIYFGEGSWLTVV.

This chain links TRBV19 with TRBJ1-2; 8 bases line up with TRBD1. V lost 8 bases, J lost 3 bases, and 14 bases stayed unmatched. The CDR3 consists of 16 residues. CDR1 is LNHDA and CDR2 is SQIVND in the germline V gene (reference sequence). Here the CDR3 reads CASGPVAGGFHYGYTF. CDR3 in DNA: TGTGCCAGTGGGCCGGTGGCAGGGGGCTTTCACTATGGCTACACCTTC.